A selection of T cell receptor beta chains follows, all from one sample in a study of cytomegalovirus exposure and HLA in healthy donors. Sequencing was performed with immunoSEQ multiplex PCR; in TCRdb, only in-frame clones are kept and a portion is missing. The sample carries about 190,000 clones, about four fifths recorded once. Sequences were obtained from PBMCs. These receptors all come from a boy aged 5-17 years in good health and CMV-seronegative. Each CDR3 is given with its conserved first and last residue. Each record gives: D gene, J gene, V gene, CDR3 protein. D genes are given only for firm matches.

d_call: TRBD1
j_call: TRBJ2-7
v_call: TRBV28
cdr3_aa: CASSLVGQGASEQYF

d_call: -
j_call: TRBJ2-5
v_call: TRBV11-2
cdr3_aa: CASSLLNSPSGSQYF

d_call: -
j_call: TRBJ2-1
v_call: TRBV6-5
cdr3_aa: CASSYVGAYGEQFF

d_call: TRBD1
j_call: TRBJ1-6
v_call: TRBV5-4
cdr3_aa: CASSLGQGNSPLHF

d_call: -
j_call: TRBJ1-2
v_call: TRBV5-1
cdr3_aa: CASSSSGTPLEGYTF

d_call: -
j_call: TRBJ1-1
v_call: TRBV19
cdr3_aa: CASSYRTEAFF

d_call: -
j_call: TRBJ1-5
v_call: TRBV7-6
cdr3_aa: CASSLGGLNQPQHF

d_call: TRBD2
j_call: TRBJ2-5
v_call: TRBV5-4
cdr3_aa: CASSLDGGTQETQYF

d_call: -
j_call: TRBJ1-3
v_call: TRBV12-5
cdr3_aa: CASGFRLLGNTIYF

d_call: -
j_call: TRBJ1-1
v_call: TRBV5-6
cdr3_aa: CASSVGRGTEAFF

d_call: -
j_call: TRBJ2-7
v_call: TRBV5-6
cdr3_aa: CASSLAGQGKDEQYF

d_call: TRBD1
j_call: TRBJ1-1
v_call: TRBV4-3
cdr3_aa: CASSQGQFVLNTEAFF

d_call: -
j_call: TRBJ2-1
v_call: TRBV7-2
cdr3_aa: CASSLGQDKQFF

d_call: TRBD1
j_call: TRBJ1-4
v_call: TRBV5-4
cdr3_aa: CASSLAGQGDEKLFF

d_call: -
j_call: TRBJ1-2
v_call: TRBV7-9
cdr3_aa: CSSSRTGSHYGYTF

d_call: -
j_call: TRBJ1-3
v_call: TRBV29-1
cdr3_aa: CSVDQGGNTIYF

d_call: TRBD2
j_call: TRBJ2-7
v_call: TRBV13
cdr3_aa: CASSFRGRSYEQYF

d_call: TRBD1
j_call: TRBJ1-5
v_call: TRBV10-3
cdr3_aa: CAAGTDNQPQHF

d_call: -
j_call: TRBJ1-1
v_call: TRBV9
cdr3_aa: CASSVRDSIKNTEAFF

d_call: -
j_call: TRBJ2-7
v_call: TRBV2
cdr3_aa: CASRVTGAYEQYF

d_call: -
j_call: TRBJ1-4
v_call: TRBV5-4
cdr3_aa: CASSFGGTNEKLFF

d_call: TRBD2
j_call: TRBJ2-2
v_call: TRBV19
cdr3_aa: CASKIAGKTGELFF

d_call: -
j_call: TRBJ2-1
v_call: TRBV2
cdr3_aa: CASSGEPGLRFNEQFF

d_call: TRBD1
j_call: TRBJ2-5
v_call: TRBV30
cdr3_aa: CAWSDRAQTQYF

d_call: -
j_call: TRBJ1-2
v_call: TRBV10-3
cdr3_aa: CAISEQVQPSNYGYTF

d_call: -
j_call: TRBJ2-1
v_call: TRBV2
cdr3_aa: CASTSPYLYNEQFF

d_call: -
j_call: TRBJ2-1
v_call: TRBV6-4
cdr3_aa: CASRREHPYNEQFF

d_call: TRBD1
j_call: TRBJ1-4
v_call: TRBV18
cdr3_aa: CASSQPTGATNEKLFF

d_call: -
j_call: TRBJ1-6
v_call: TRBV30
cdr3_aa: CAWSTRATGGSSLHF

d_call: TRBD1
j_call: TRBJ1-1
v_call: TRBV7-9
cdr3_aa: CASKTGGDAEAFF

d_call: TRBD1
j_call: TRBJ2-2
v_call: TRBV2
cdr3_aa: CASSPDRTNTGELFF

d_call: -
j_call: TRBJ1-4
v_call: TRBV16
cdr3_aa: CASSQSLSTGDEKLFF

d_call: -
j_call: TRBJ2-1
v_call: TRBV19
cdr3_aa: CASSRGVAYNEQFF

d_call: -
j_call: TRBJ2-7
v_call: TRBV6-1
cdr3_aa: CASSEQDTYEQYF

d_call: -
j_call: TRBJ2-7
v_call: TRBV5-6
cdr3_aa: CASSRITAYEQYF